This note documents a single TCR beta chain sequence. Per the germline V gene, CDR1 is MDHEN and CDR2 is SYDVKM. V was shortened by 8 bases and J by 2 bases, with 11 bases between the two germline ends. The CDR3 is made up of 13 amino acids. These data originate in a study of blood T cell repertoires in COVID-19. Across the study: Sites across the United States, Italy and Spain contributed samples from acute and convalescent COVID-19.

Per the authors' pipeline: Counts of nucleated cells, estimated from reference gene primer amplification, were obtained. Assay: immunoSEQ multiplex PCR; the TCRdb copy retains only in-frame clones and omits some. The V and J calls and the clone size are those of that table, but D and trimming were determined from the DNA. Of 200,000 or so clones in the sample, roughly 85% were seen once. The sequence was collected from a human donor with active or convalescent COVID-19. The donor label of this sample is uncertain. The chain links TRBV28 to TRBJ2-3; D gene unclear. Material: peripheral blood. In DNA form, the CDR3 reads TGTGCCAGCGGCCGTCCTCCCACAGATACGCAGTATTTT. Translated: CASGRPPTDTQYF.